Following are 3 T cell receptor beta chains from one sample sequenced in a study of shared clonotypes between healthy human individuals (dated by TCRdb to the early 2020s). The protocol used for the library was the immunoSEQ multiplex PCR assay. TCRdb's version of the immuneACCESS table is confined to in-frame rearrangements and falls short of the full clone set. An unresolved V gene accounts for under half of the shortfall where checked; the remainder is of unknown origin. The sample table shows about 470,000 clones, and about four fifths are seen once. Of the sample, about 13% is held by the ten largest clones. The sample consisted of PBMCs. These receptors came from a woman between 35 and 50 years old in good health. Some clones in this sample may be carry-over from other donors' samples.

Concerning this clone itself: Other DNA sequences in the sample encode the same CDR3. This chain connects TRBV7-9 to TRBJ2-1; D uncertain. Trimming left V 2 bases short and J 6 bases short, with 5 bases between. Germline assignment: CDR1 SEHNR and CDR2 FQNEAQ (reference sequence). This CDR3 has 12 residues. The CDR3 DNA reads TGTGCCAGCAGCTTATTGGTCAATGAGCAGTTCTTC. Translation gives CASSLLVNEQFF.

On this clone: A far larger clone is a single base away, which makes a read error likely. This sequence joins TRBV28 and TRBJ1-1, with D perhaps TRBD1 (5 bases). The CDR3 covers 18 residues. Germline V gives CDR1 MDHEN, CDR2 SYDVKM. In DNA, the CDR3 is TGTGCCAGCAGTTTACCTACCTCCACTAGGGGCGCGGTCACTGAAACTTTCTTT. This sequence encodes CASSLPTSTRGAVTETFF.

The chain carries TRBV11-1 and TRBJ2-2, with no clear D. Trimming shortened V by 3 bases and J by 1 base, and 9 bases separated the two germline ends. Germline V gene lookup returns CDR1 SGHAT and CDR2 FQDESV (reference sequence). The CDR3 runs 15 residues. The CDR3 bases are TGTGCCAGCAGCTTGCATACCCAGAACACCGGGGAGCTGTTTTTT. Amino acids: CASSLHTQNTGELFF. The full variable domain, rest sourced from reference TRBV11-1 and TRBJ2-2, is EAEVAQSPRYKITEKSQAVAFWCDPISGHATLYWYRQILGQGPELLVQFQDESVVDDSQLPKDRFSAERLKGVDSTLKIQPAELGDSAMYLCASSLHTQNTGELFFGEGSRLTVL.